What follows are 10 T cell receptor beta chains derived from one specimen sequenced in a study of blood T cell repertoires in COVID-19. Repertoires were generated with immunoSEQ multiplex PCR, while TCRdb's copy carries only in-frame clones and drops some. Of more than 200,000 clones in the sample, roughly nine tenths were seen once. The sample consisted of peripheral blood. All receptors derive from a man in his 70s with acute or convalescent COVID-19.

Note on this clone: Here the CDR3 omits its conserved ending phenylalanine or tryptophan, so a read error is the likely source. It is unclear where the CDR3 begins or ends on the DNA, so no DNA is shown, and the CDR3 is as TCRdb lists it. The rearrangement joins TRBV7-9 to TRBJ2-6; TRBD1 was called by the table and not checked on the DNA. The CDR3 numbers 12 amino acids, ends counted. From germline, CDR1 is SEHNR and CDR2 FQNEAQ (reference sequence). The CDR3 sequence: CASSLGANGLVV.

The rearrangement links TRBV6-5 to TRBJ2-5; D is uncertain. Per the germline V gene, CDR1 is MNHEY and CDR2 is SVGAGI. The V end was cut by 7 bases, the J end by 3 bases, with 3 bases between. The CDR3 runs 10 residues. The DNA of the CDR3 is TGTGCCAGCAATAAAGAGACCCAGTACTTC. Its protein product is CASNKETQYF.

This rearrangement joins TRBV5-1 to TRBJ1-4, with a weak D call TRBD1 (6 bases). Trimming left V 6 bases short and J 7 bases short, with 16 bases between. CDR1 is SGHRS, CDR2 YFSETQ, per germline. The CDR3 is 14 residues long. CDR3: CASTPSGTSEKLFF. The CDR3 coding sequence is TGCGCCAGCACACCGTCCGGGACATCTGAAAAACTGTTTTTT.

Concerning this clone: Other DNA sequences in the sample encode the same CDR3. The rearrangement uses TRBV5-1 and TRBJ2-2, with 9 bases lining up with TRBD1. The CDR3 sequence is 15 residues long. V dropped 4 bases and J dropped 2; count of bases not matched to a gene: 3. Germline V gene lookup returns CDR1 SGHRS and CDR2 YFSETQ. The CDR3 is CASSQDRGNTGELFF. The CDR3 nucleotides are TGCGCCAGCAGCCAGGACAGGGGTAACACCGGGGAGCTGTTTTTT.

The CDR3 bases are TGTGCCAGCAGTGCGACTAGCGGGAGGGCCGGGGAGCTGTTTTTT. Protein: CASSATSGRAGELFF. This chain joins TRBV9 and TRBJ2-2; 14 nucleotides line up with TRBD2. The CDR3 is made up of 15 amino acids. Germline trimming cut 5 bases from V and 6 bases from J; bases unmatched to any gene: 3. From germline, CDR1 is SGDLS and CDR2 YYNGEE.

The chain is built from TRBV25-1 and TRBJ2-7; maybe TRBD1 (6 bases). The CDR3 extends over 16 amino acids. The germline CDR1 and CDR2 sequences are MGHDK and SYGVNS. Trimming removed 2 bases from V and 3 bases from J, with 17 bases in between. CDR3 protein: CASSELALEQGYEQYF. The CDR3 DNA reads TGTGCCAGCAGTGAACTTGCGCTGGAACAGGGCTACGAGCAGTACTTC.

In DNA form, the CDR3 reads TGTGCCAGCACCGAAGTAGGGAGGGCCAAGGAAGAGACCCAGTACTTC. It encodes CASTEVGRAKEETQYF. The chain has TRBV28 and TRBJ2-5; 7 bases fit TRBD2. The CDR3 contains 16 residues. The junction had 14 bases not matched to a gene; V was cut back by 7 bases and J by 3 bases. The germline V gene has CDR1 MDHEN and CDR2 SYDVKM.

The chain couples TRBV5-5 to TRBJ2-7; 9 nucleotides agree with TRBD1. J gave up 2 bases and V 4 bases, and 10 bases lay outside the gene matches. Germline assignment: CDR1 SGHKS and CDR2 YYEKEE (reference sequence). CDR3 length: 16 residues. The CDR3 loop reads CASSPPGQGVTYEQYF. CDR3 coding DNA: TGTGCCAGCAGCCCGCCGGGACAGGGTGTAACCTACGAGCAGTACTTC.

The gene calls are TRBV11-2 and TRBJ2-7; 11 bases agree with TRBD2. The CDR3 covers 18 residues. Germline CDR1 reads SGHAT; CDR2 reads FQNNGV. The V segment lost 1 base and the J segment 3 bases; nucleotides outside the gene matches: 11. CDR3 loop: CASSLVGLAGGTNYEQYF. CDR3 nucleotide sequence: TGTGCCAGCAGCTTAGTTGGGCTAGCGGGAGGCACAAACTACGAGCAGTACTTC.

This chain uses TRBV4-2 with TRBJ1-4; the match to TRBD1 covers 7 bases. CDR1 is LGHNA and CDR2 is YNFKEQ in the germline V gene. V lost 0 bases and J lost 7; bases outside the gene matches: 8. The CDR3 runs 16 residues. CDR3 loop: CASSQDLDRVGEKLFF. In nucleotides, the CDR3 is TGTGCCAGCAGCCAAGACCTTGACAGGGTGGGTGAAAAACTGTTTTTT.